These T cell receptor beta chains were read from a single sample in a study of memory CD4+ T cells and cytomegalovirus serostatus. Produced via immunoSEQ multiplex PCR; TCRdb's table is partial and in-frame only. The sample holds about 50,000 clones, roughly four fifths seen once. What was sequenced was memory CD4+ T cells from blood. These receptors were taken from an adult in good health and CMV-seronegative. CDR3s include the opening cysteine and the closing phenylalanine or tryptophan. The order of the fields is J gene, clone size, CDR3 length, V gene, D gene, CDR3 protein, CDR3 DNA. D genes are given only for firm matches. Clone sizes are given selectively: once, few, many, or a class where the clone is expanded.

TRBJ1-2	.	14	TRBV5-1	TRBD1	CASRPGQAMSGYTF	TGCGCCAGCAGACCAGGACAGGCGATGAGTGGCTACACCTTC
TRBJ1-2	few	13	TRBV5-1	.	CASSQQAYYGYTF	TGCGCCAGCAGCCAACAGGCCTACTATGGCTACACCTTC
TRBJ2-3	few	14	TRBV10-3	TRBD2	CAAGGAGPTDTQYF	TGTGCGGCCGGGGGGGCAGGGCCCACAGATACGCAGTATTTT
TRBJ1-2	.	14	TRBV11-2	.	CASSPNIRNYGYTF	TGTGCCAGCAGCCCCAATATACGGAACTATGGCTACACCTTC
TRBJ1-5	few	16	TRBV30	.	CAWSVPGALSNQPQHF	TGTGCCTGGAGTGTACCAGGGGCACTTAGCAATCAGCCCCAGCATTTT
TRBJ1-5	.	13	TRBV5-4	.	CASSLDREQPQHF	TGTGCCAGCAGCTTGGACCGGGAGCAGCCCCAGCATTTT
TRBJ1-6	.	17	TRBV5-6	TRBD1	CASSLASTGVSGSPLHF	TGTGCCAGCAGCTTGGCGTCCACAGGGGTATCCGGTTCACCCCTCCACTTT
TRBJ1-1	.	16	TRBV5-4	.	CASSLSPMTPNTEAFF	TGTGCCAGCAGCTTAAGTCCGATGACCCCAAACACTGAAGCTTTCTTT
TRBJ1-2	once	15	TRBV4-3	.	CASSQVPGQRDGYTF	TGCGCCAGCAGCCAGGTCCCGGGACAACGAGATGGCTACACCTTC
TRBJ1-2	.	16	TRBV5-1	.	CASSFEDGSSPGGYTF	TGCGCCAGCAGCTTCGAGGACGGTTCCTCTCCTGGGGGCTACACCTTC
TRBJ1-1	.	14	TRBV25-1	.	CASSEGGGSTEAFF	TGTGCCAGCAGTGAAGGGGGCGGGAGCACTGAAGCTTTCTTT
TRBJ1-4	.	14	TRBV19	.	CASRPDSYNEKLFF	TGTGCCAGTAGACCGGACAGCTATAATGAAAAACTGTTTTTT
TRBJ1-2	few	13	TRBV29-1	.	CSVEIGPNYGYTF	TGCAGCGTTGAGATCGGCCCAAACTATGGCTACACCTTC
TRBJ1-2	.	16	TRBV18	TRBD1	CASSPQDRGFNYGYTF	TGTGCCAGCTCACCTCAGGACAGGGGCTTCAACTATGGCTACACCTTC
TRBJ2-5	.	16	TRBV18	.	CASSPIGGQGQETQYF	TGTGCCAGCTCACCAATAGGGGGGCAGGGCCAAGAGACCCAGTACTTC
TRBJ1-5	.	13	TRBV7-2	TRBD1	CASSLLTGAHLHF	TGTGCCAGCAGCTTATTGACAGGGGCCCACCTGCATTTT
TRBJ1-5	.	13	TRBV19	.	CASSILMNQPQHF	TGTGCCAGTAGTATTCTTATGAATCAGCCCCAGCATTTT
TRBJ1-2	.	16	TRBV14	.	CASSQVKGDRGHGYTF	TGTGCCAGCAGCCAAGTAAAAGGGGATCGGGGGCATGGCTACACCTTC
TRBJ1-2	.	16	TRBV6-5	.	CASSYGGGRVNYGYTF	TGTGCCAGCAGTTACGGGGGAGGGAGGGTAAACTATGGCTACACCTTC
TRBJ1-3	.	16	TRBV7-8	.	CASSLALGGHGNTIYF	TGTGCCAGCAGCTTAGCGCTCGGGGGTCACGGAAACACCATATATTTT
TRBJ1-4	.	15	TRBV4-2	.	CASSQDLRGQEKLFF	TGTGCCAGCAGCCAAGATCTCCGGGGCCAGGAAAAACTGTTTTTT
TRBJ1-1	.	14	TRBV27	.	CASSHRNMNTEAFF	TGTGCCAGCAGTCACAGGAACATGAACACTGAAGCTTTCTTT
TRBJ1-5	few	14	TRBV2	.	CASGQRDPNQPQHF	TGTGCCAGCGGACAAAGAGATCCCAATCAGCCCCAGCATTTT
TRBJ1-1	.	15	TRBV19	TRBD1	CASRGGQGLNTEAFF	TGTGCCAGTAGAGGGGGACAGGGTTTGAACACTGAAGCTTTCTTT
TRBJ1-4	once	17	TRBV4-1	TRBD1	CASRRQGAGGVDEKLFF	TGCGCCAGCCGGAGACAGGGGGCGGGAGGGGTTGATGAAAAACTGTTTTTT
TRBJ2-3	.	14	TRBV6-5	.	CASSYSRGGDTQYF	TGTGCCAGCAGTTACTCTCGTGGGGGGGATACGCAGTATTTT
TRBJ2-5	few	14	TRBV29-1	TRBD2	CSGLAGGLQETQYF	TGCAGCGGGCTAGCGGGGGGCCTTCAAGAGACCCAGTACTTC
TRBJ2-1	.	14	TRBV11-3	.	CASSLRGGYNEQFF	TGTGCCAGCAGCTTAAGGGGGGGCTACAATGAGCAGTTCTTC
TRBJ2-3	.	14	TRBV7-3	.	CASSLHTSTDTQYF	TGTGCCAGCAGCCTGCATACCAGCACAGATACGCAGTATTTT
TRBJ1-2	.	15	TRBV5-6	.	CASSLGQAGFYGYTF	TGTGCCAGCAGCTTGGGGCAGGCAGGCTTCTATGGCTACACCTTC
TRBJ2-1	.	10	TRBV20-1	.	CSAIRNEQFF	TGCAGTGCTATCCGCAATGAGCAGTTCTTC
TRBJ2-5	.	18	TRBV7-2	.	CASSLGDLWARNQETQYF	TGTGCCAGCAGCTTAGGGGACTTATGGGCTAGAAACCAAGAGACCCAGTACTTC
TRBJ1-1	once	14	TRBV6-5	TRBD1	CASKNTGGNTEAFF	TGTGCCAGCAAAAACACAGGGGGGAACACTGAAGCTTTCTTT
TRBJ2-7	.	15	TRBV6-5	TRBD2	CASSYSPSGSYEQYF	TGTGCCAGCAGTTACTCGCCTAGCGGTTCCTACGAGCAGTACTTC
TRBJ2-7	.	14	TRBV2	TRBD2	CASGLQSGDYEQYF	TGTGCCAGCGGCCTTCAAAGCGGGGACTACGAGCAGTACTTC
TRBJ1-1	.	15	TRBV6-6	.	CASSLTGFANTEAFF	TGTGCCAGCAGTTTAACAGGGTTTGCGAACACTGAAGCTTTCTTT
TRBJ1-1	few	15	TRBV19	.	CASRKTSVMNTEAFF	TGTGCCAGTAGAAAGACGTCGGTCATGAACACTGAAGCTTTCTTT
TRBJ1-1	.	16	TRBV4-2	.	CASSQSAWTVNTEAFF	TGTGCCAGCAGCCAAAGTGCGTGGACGGTGAACACTGAAGCTTTCTTT
TRBJ1-4	.	16	TRBV18	.	CASSTPYRVGGEKLFF	TGTGCCAGCTCAACGCCCTACAGGGTTGGTGGAGAAAAACTGTTTTTT
TRBJ2-2	.	16	TRBV6-6	.	CASSYSGGADTGELFF	TGTGCCAGCAGTTACTCGGGGGGCGCGGACACCGGGGAGCTGTTTTTT
TRBJ2-5	.	16	TRBV29-1	TRBD1	CSVMNRTGRAQETQYF	TGCAGCGTTATGAATCGGACAGGCCGGGCTCAAGAGACCCAGTACTTC
TRBJ1-6	.	17	TRBV7-2	TRBD1	CASSLSHRTGSNSPLHF	TGTGCCAGCAGCTTAAGCCACCGGACAGGCAGTAATTCACCCCTCCACTTT
TRBJ1-3	.	13	TRBV7-8	.	CASSLGQRDTIYF	TGTGCCAGCAGCTTAGGCCAGAGGGACACCATATATTTT
TRBJ1-1	few	12	TRBV28	TRBD1	CASGQGGAEAFF	TGTGCCAGCGGACAGGGGGGGGCTGAAGCTTTCTTT
TRBJ2-3	once	18	TRBV7-9	.	CASSLAQGGTPSTDTQYF	TGTGCCAGCAGCTTAGCCCAGGGTGGGACTCCTAGCACAGATACGCAGTATTTT
TRBJ2-2	.	19	TRBV11-2	TRBD1	CASSSTDRGARANTGELFF	TGTGCCAGCAGTTCAACCGACAGGGGAGCACGGGCGAACACCGGGGAGCTGTTTTTT
TRBJ2-5	.	14	TRBV6-1	.	CASLPLGPQETQYF	TGTGCCAGCCTCCCTCTGGGACCACAAGAGACCCAGTACTTC
TRBJ2-3	.	14	TRBV6-1	.	CASRASLLLDTQYF	TGTGCCAGTCGGGCCAGTCTCTTATTAGATACGCAGTATTTT
TRBJ1-1	.	17	TRBV10-2	.	CASSEMGSSPMGTEAFF	TGCGCCAGCAGTGAAATGGGCTCTAGTCCGATGGGGACTGAAGCTTTCTTT
TRBJ2-7	once	15	TRBV7-2	.	CASSLVGRGKDEQYF	TGTGCCAGCAGCTTAGTAGGCAGGGGTAAAGACGAGCAGTACTTC